Shown below are 30 T cell receptor beta chains from a single sample sequenced in a study of CD8+ T cells in alopecia areata. RNA extraction was followed by reverse transcription into cDNA, which acted as the sequencing template. Only in-frame clones appear in the TCRdb table, and some are missing; sequencing was by immunoSEQ multiplex PCR. The sample includes about 200,000 clones, 57% seen only once; the top ten take more than 0.4%. Here the sequenced sample was CD4+ T cells sorted from blood, taken at week 0. The receptors here all came from a human donor with alopecia areata.

J is TRBJ2-7 and V is TRBV5-4; 7 bases align to TRBD1. J gave up 0 bases and V 4 bases, and 13 bases lay outside the gene matches. Germline loops: CDR1 SGHNT, CDR2 YYREEE (reference sequence). This CDR3 is built from 17 residues. The CDR3 here is CASSLLQWGQSSYEQYF. The CDR3 DNA is TGTGCCAGCAGCCTGCTGCAATGGGGACAGAGCTCCTACGAGCAGTACTTC.

Concerning this clone: This CDR3 is also generated by other DNA sequences in the sample. V gene TRBV29-1 combines with J gene TRBJ1-2, with TRBD1 as a possible D gene (6 bases). CDR3 size: 12 residues. The V gene's germline CDR1 is SQVTM and CDR2 ANQGSEA. The germline V and J ends were trimmed by 4 bases and 2 bases, with 8 bases remaining between them. CDR3 sequence: CSVVQGNYGYTF. CDR3 nucleotides: TGCAGCGTTGTGCAGGGGAACTATGGCTACACCTTC.

The sample holds a few counts of this clone. V gene TRBV25-1 combines with J gene TRBJ2-1, with a possible D match to TRBD1 (6 bases). The CDR3 totals 15 residues. The ends were cut back, 1 base at V and 8 bases at J, with 15 bases in the middle. The germline gives CDR1 MGHDK, CDR2 SYGVNS. The CDR3 DNA is TGTGCCAGCAGTGAATCCTTTACAGGGTCGGATGAGCAGTTCTTC. This encodes CASSESFTGSDEQFF.

This clone was found many times. The chain's CDR3 is CASSQTYTSNTIYF. In nucleotides, the CDR3 is TGTGCCAGCAGCCAGACCTACACCTCGAACACCATATATTTT. This chain connects TRBV11-2 to TRBJ1-3; D unresolved. This CDR3 has 14 residues. The V and J ends lost 5 bases and 7 bases respectively, with 15 bases between them. CDR1 and CDR2 (germline): SGHAT, FQNNGV.

The V call is TRBV7-3, the J call TRBJ2-3; D is undetermined. Trimming left V 2 bases short and J 1 base short, with 7 bases between. Germline V gene sequence: CDR1 SGHTA, CDR2 FQGTGA. This CDR3 region has 14 residues. The DNA of the CDR3 is TGTGCCAGCAGCTTACAAAGAGGCACAGATACGCAGTATTTT. Translation gives CASSLQRGTDTQYF.

The chain carries TRBV19 and TRBJ2-1; TRBD2 is a possible D gene (5 bases). Germline V lookup: CDR1 LNHDA, CDR2 SQIVND (reference sequence). There are 15 residues in the CDR3. The V end was cut by 5 bases, the J end by 5 bases, with 16 bases between. The CDR3 region has the DNA TGTGCCAGTAGTGAGGTCGGGAATTTGAACAATGAGCAGTTCTTC. This encodes CASSEVGNLNNEQFF.

This chain links TRBV6-1 with TRBJ2-7, with 8 bases identical to TRBD1. Germline values: CDR1 MNHNS, CDR2 SASEGT. After removal of 1 base from V and 2 bases from J, the junction contained 4 bases not matched to a gene. The CDR3 totals 15 residues. CDR3 amino acids: CASSEVQGAPYEQYF. CDR3 coding DNA: TGTGCCAGCAGTGAAGTCCAGGGGGCCCCCTACGAGCAGTACTTC.

This clone has more than one count but fewer than ten. This sequence joins TRBV10-2 and TRBJ1-2, with D hard to call. CDR3 size: 12 residues. The germline V and J ends were trimmed by 6 bases and 1 base, with 6 bases remaining between them. CDR1 and CDR2 (germline): WSHSY, SAAADI. In DNA, the CDR3 is TGCGCCAGCAGCCCGGATAACTATGGCTACACCTTC. As protein: CASSPDNYGYTF.

Details on this clone: Other nucleotide sequences in the sample specify the same CDR3. This chain links TRBV29-1 with TRBJ1-1; unclear D gene. V dropped 6 bases and J dropped 1 base, with 12 bases sitting between them. Germline V gene data show CDR1 as SQVTM and CDR2 as ANQGSEA. The length of the CDR3 is 13 residues. CDR3 sequence (DNA): TGCAGCGTCGCAGGCAGAGCGAACACTGAAGCTTTCTTT. Protein product: CSVAGRANTEAFF.

The J gene is TRBJ2-3, the V gene TRBV7-2; D possibly corresponds to TRBD1 (5 bases). Germline V gene data show CDR1 as SGHTA and CDR2 as FQGNSA. The V end was cut by 5 bases, the J end by 2 bases, with 14 bases between. CDR3 length: 15 amino acids. CDR3 DNA sequence: TGTGCCAGCAGCGGTTCAGGGCAAAACACAGATACGCAGTATTTT. Translating gives CASSGSGQNTDTQYF.

The chain is built from TRBV7-3 and TRBJ1-2; D possibly corresponds to TRBD1 (6 bases). The CDR3 runs 13 residues. Germline lookup yields CDR1 SGHTA and CDR2 FQGTGA. V was cut by 5 bases and J by 2 bases, with 9 bases left in between. This CDR3 is CASSRDRNYGYTF. In DNA form, the CDR3 reads TGTGCCAGCAGCCGCGACAGGAACTATGGCTACACCTTC. The whole variable domain, filled in from reference TRBV7-3 and TRBJ1-2, reads GAGVSQTPSNKVTEKGKYVELRCDPISGHTALYWYRQSLGQGPEFLIYFQGTGAADDSGLPNDRFFAVRPEGSVSTLKIQRTERGDSAVYLCASSRDRNYGYTFGSGTRLTVV.

V gene TRBV6-1 combines with J gene TRBJ1-2; 8 bases line up with TRBD1. CDR1 and CDR2 from the germline V gene are MNHNS and SASEGT. The CDR3 runs 14 residues. V gave up 3 bases and J gave up 4 bases; unmatched junction bases: 4. CDR3 bases: TGTGCCAGCAGTGAGACAGGGGCGGCCTATGGCTACACCTTC. This sequence encodes CASSETGAAYGYTF.

In this sample, this clone turned up a few times. The CDR3 sequence: CASSRSGGGTEAFF. The CDR3 DNA reads TGTGCCAGCTCACGTTCGGGGGGAGGCACTGAAGCTTTCTTT. The chain employs TRBV18 and TRBJ1-1, with D perhaps TRBD1 (5 bases). This CDR3 has 14 residues. V shed 4 bases and J shed 4 bases, with 13 bases lying between them. Germline-derived CDR1 and CDR2 are KGHSH and LQKENI.

J is TRBJ1-2 and V is TRBV7-9, with D perhaps TRBD1 (5 bases). Germline assignment: CDR1 SEHNR and CDR2 FQNEAQ (reference sequence). V lost 1 base and J 2 bases, leaving 14 bases between the germline ends. CDR3 length: 16 amino acids. CDR3 bases: TGTGCCAGCAGCTTAGGGCAGGGAATATCCAACTATGGCTACACCTTC. This encodes CASSLGQGISNYGYTF.

The V gene is TRBV29-1, the J gene TRBJ2-7; D is uncertain. Germline CDR1 is SQVTM and CDR2 is ANQGSEA. V dropped 0 bases and J dropped 2 bases, with 17 bases sitting between them. The CDR3 has 16 residues. The CDR3 region is CSVEDMLVIRPYEQYF. The CDR3 bases are TGCAGCGTTGAAGATATGTTGGTAATCCGGCCCTACGAGCAGTACTTC.

The gene calls are TRBV30 and TRBJ2-1; weak D call: TRBD2 (5 bases). The CDR3 is 14 amino acids. Germline V gives CDR1 GTSNPN, CDR2 SVGIG (reference sequence). The germline V and J ends were trimmed by 0 bases and 6 bases, with 12 bases remaining between them. The CDR3 bases are TGTGCCTGGAGTGTGCGACTAAAACCCAATGAGCAGTTCTTC. The encoded protein is CAWSVRLKPNEQFF.

The chain couples TRBV29-1 to TRBJ2-1; 11 nucleotides align to TRBD2. Trimming removed 5 bases from V and 1 base from J; junction bases left unmatched: 13. The CDR3 extends over 18 amino acids. Germline V CDR1 and CDR2: SQVTM, ANQGSEA. Here the CDR3 DNA reads TGCAGCGTTTCAGTGACTAGCGGGAATAGTAAATCCTACAATGAGCAGTTCTTC. This gives the protein CSVSVTSGNSKSYNEQFF.

The chain couples TRBV7-9 to TRBJ1-5, with TRBD1 matching 7 bases. With V trimmed by 5 bases and J by 0 bases, 4 bases remained unmatched. This CDR3 contains 15 residues. CDR1 is SEHNR and CDR2 is FQNEAQ in the germline V gene (reference sequence). CDR3 protein: CASSPGGISNQPQHF. Here the CDR3 DNA reads TGTGCCAGCAGCCCAGGGGGAATTAGCAATCAGCCCCAGCATTTT.

The V gene is TRBV5-1, the J gene TRBJ2-1, with 7 positions matching TRBD1. Trimming at V came to 1 base and at J to 7 bases, leaving 2 bases not matched to a gene. In germline, CDR1 is SGHRS, CDR2 YFSETQ. There are 13 residues in the CDR3. The CDR3 DNA reads TGCGCCAGCAGCTTGTTGACAGGGAATGAGCAGTTCTTC. The encoded protein is CASSLLTGNEQFF.

This chain connects TRBV25-1 to TRBJ2-7; 10 nucleotides match TRBD1. V lost 6 bases, J lost 3 bases, and 8 bases stayed unmatched. The CDR3 sequence is 15 residues long. Germline values: CDR1 MGHDK, CDR2 SYGVNS. The CDR3 DNA reads as TGTGCCAGCAGCGAAGGACAGGGGGGTTTCTACGAGCAGTACTTC. It specifies CASSEGQGGFYEQYF.

This clone was seen a handful of times. The chain links TRBV27 to TRBJ2-6, with 7 nucleotides matching TRBD1. CDR3 size: 18 residues. With 6 bases clipped from V and 1 base from J, the junction kept 12 bases outside the gene matches. Germline CDR1 reads MNHEY; CDR2 reads SMNVEV (reference sequence). The CDR3 region has the DNA TGTGCCAGCAGCAACCCACAGGGGTTGGCTTCTGGGGCCAACGTCCTGACTTTC. Translated, it gives CASSNPQGLASGANVLTF.

This rearrangement joins TRBV29-1 to TRBJ2-7, with 7 bases identical to TRBD1. The CDR3 is made up of 12 amino acids. The germline V gene has CDR1 SQVTM and CDR2 ANQGSEA. V lost 6 bases and J lost 3; bases outside the gene matches: 5. This CDR3 reads CSVMGQNYEQYF. DNA for the CDR3: TGCAGCGTCATGGGACAGAACTACGAGCAGTACTTC.

This clone was found a few times. This sequence joins TRBV13 and TRBJ2-7, with unresolved D. The ends were cut back, 2 bases at V and 0 bases at J, with 11 bases in the middle. Germline CDR1 reads PRHDT; CDR2 reads FYEKMQ (reference sequence). The CDR3 loop spans 15 amino acids. CDR3 loop: CASSLSPTSSYEQYF. The CDR3 region has the DNA TGTGCCAGCAGCTTAAGCCCGACGAGCTCCTACGAGCAGTACTTC.

This clone was detected a few times. The chain uses TRBV29-1 and TRBJ1-2; D is unresolved. The CDR3 consists of 14 residues. Trimming took off 5 bases at V and 6 bases at J, with 19 bases between the two ends. From germline, CDR1 is SQVTM and CDR2 ANQGSEA. The CDR3 region is CSVLMGQLEHGYTF. The CDR3 coding sequence is TGCAGCGTTCTAATGGGCCAGCTCGAGCATGGCTACACCTTC. Variable domain in full (rest from reference TRBV29-1 and TRBJ1-2): SAVISQKPSRDICQRGTSLTIQCQVDSQVTMMFWYRQQPGQSLTLIATANQGSEATYESGFVIDKFPISRPNLTFSTLTVSNMSPEDSSIYLCSVLMGQLEHGYTFGSGTRLTVV.

This clone was counted between two and nine times. The V and J genes are TRBV6-5 and TRBJ1-3; D unclear. In germline, CDR1 is MNHEY, CDR2 SVGAGI. Trimming removed 2 bases at V and 0 bases at J, with 2 bases between. The CDR3 has 13 residues. The CDR3 sequence: CASSYSSGNTIYF. The CDR3 region has the DNA TGTGCCAGCAGTTACAGCTCTGGAAACACCATATATTTT.

This chain links TRBV19 with TRBJ1-1; 7 nucleotides line up with TRBD1. Germline V gene sequence: CDR1 LNHDA, CDR2 SQIVND (reference sequence). This CDR3 has 14 amino acids. The V gene end was trimmed by 6 bases and the J gene end by 1 base; junction bases not matched to a gene: 5. CDR3 nucleotides: TGTGCCAGTAGGGCGGGACAGAGGAACACTGAAGCTTTCTTT. It translates to CASRAGQRNTEAFF.

V usage is TRBV5-6 and J usage is TRBJ2-2, with D unresolved. The CDR3 has 13 amino acids. Germline CDR1 SGHDT, CDR2 YYEEEE. Trimming pared 4 bases from V and 6 bases from J, leaving 10 bases between. Written as DNA, the CDR3 is TGTGCCAGCAGCCCCAGAAGCCCCGGGGAGCTGTTTTTT. Translation gives CASSPRSPGELFF. Filled out from reference TRBV5-6 and TRBJ2-2, the complete variable domain reads DAGVTQSPTHLIKTRGQQVTLRCSPKSGHDTVSWYQQALGQGPQFIFQYYEEEERQRGNFPDRFSGHQFPNYSSELNVNALLLGDSALYLCASSPRSPGELFFGEGSRLTVL.

The CDR3 loop reads CASSLVSGTYEQYF. The CDR3, as DNA: TGTGCCAGCAGTTTAGTGTCCGGGACCTACGAGCAGTACTTC. The chain uses TRBV27 and TRBJ2-7; possible D gene TRBD2, 5 bases. The germline V gene encodes CDR1 MNHEY and CDR2 SMNVEV (reference sequence). Trimming took off 2 bases at V and 2 bases at J, with 10 bases between the two ends. This CDR3 contains 14 residues.

Only a few counts were recorded for this clone. The rearrangement joins TRBV30 to TRBJ2-7, with D unclear. CDR3 size: 15 residues. The V gene's germline CDR1 is GTSNPN and CDR2 SVGIG (reference sequence). Trimming took off 0 bases at V and 0 bases at J, with 12 bases between the two ends. The CDR3 DNA reads as TGTGCCTGGAGTGTAAAAGTAAGTGGCTCCTACGAGCAGTACTTC. Encoded protein: CAWSVKVSGSYEQYF.

The chain is built from TRBV5-1 and TRBJ2-7, with a tentative D call TRBD1 (5 bases). Germline CDR1 is SGHRS and CDR2 is YFSETQ. This CDR3 comprises 14 residues. Trimming shortened V by 2 bases and J by 3 bases, and 12 bases separated the two germline ends. As DNA, the CDR3 is TGCGCCAGCAGCTTTACCCAGGGTAACTACGAGCAGTACTTC. Amino acid sequence: CASSFTQGNYEQYF.